These 9 T cell receptor beta chains came from one sample sequenced in a study of regulatory T cells in long-lasting Graves disease. The TCR beta library used iRepertoire HTBI primers with Arm-PCR amplification of CDR3. TCRdb re-called the multiplex PCR reads through MiXCR, storing one row per CDR3 protein. The table shows over 450,000 distinct CDR3 sequences, with approximately 12% occurring only once. The time point is: newly diagnosed GD, antithyroid drugs for less than 3 months. PBMCs were the source of the RNA used for TCR sequencing. This sample was also put to use in a study of T cells in Graves' hyperthyroidism and ophthalmopathy.

This specimen consisted of peripheral blood mononuclear cells (PBMCs), obtained at new diagnosis, from a patient treated with antithyroid drugs. These receptors all come from a woman in her 30s with Graves disease.

This clonotype was detected ten times or more. This sequence joins TRBV20-1 and TRBJ2-7; TRBD2 matches at 9 bases. V lost 4 bases, J lost 5 bases, and 12 bases stayed unmatched. This CDR3 comprises 15 residues. Germline loops: CDR1 DFQATT, CDR2 SNEGSKA (reference sequence). Here the CDR3 reads CSAITRVAGEDEQYF. The CDR3 DNA sequence: TGCAGTGCTATAACAAGGGTAGCGGGAGAAGACGAGCAGTACTTC.

This clonotype appeared a few times. The chain uses TRBV25-1 and TRBJ1-1, with D possibly TRBD1 on 5 matching bases. CDR3 length equals 15 residues. With 4 bases removed from V and 0 bases from J, the gap between germline ends came to 12 bases. Germline lookup yields CDR1 MGHDK and CDR2 SYGVNS. This CDR3 reads CASSGLQALNTEAFF. DNA for the CDR3: TGTGCCAGCAGTGGCCTACAGGCTCTGAACACTGAAGCTTTCTTT.

CDR3 DNA: TGTGCCAGCAGCCCTGTCGCCGGGCTAGCGGGGACCTACGAGCAGTACTTC. Amino acids: CASSPVAGLAGTYEQYF. The genes are TRBV7-6 and TRBJ2-7; TRBD2 agrees at 9 bases. The ends lost 5 bases at V and 2 bases at J; junction bases unmatched: 13. Germline V lookup: CDR1 SGHVS, CDR2 FNYEAQ. The CDR3 totals 17 residues. Complete variable domain (other parts from reference TRBV7-6 and TRBJ2-7): GAGVSQSPRYKVTKRGQDVALRCDPISGHVSLYWYRQALGQGPEFLTYFNYEAQQDKSGLPNDRFSAERPEGSISTLTIQRTEQRDSAMYRCASSPVAGLAGTYEQYFGPGTRLTVT.

This clonotype has at least ten counts. The chain joins TRBV7-6 to TRBJ2-7; 8 bases line up with TRBD2. V shed 5 bases and J 3 bases; nucleotides not matched to a gene: 9. The CDR3 has 15 amino acids. From germline, CDR1 is SGHVS and CDR2 FNYEAQ. The CDR3 spells CASSPRAGDLYEQYF. CDR3 sequence (DNA): TGTGCCAGCAGCCCCAGAGCGGGAGACCTCTACGAGCAGTACTTC.

This clonotype was seen just once. The gene calls are TRBV27 and TRBJ2-1; 11 nucleotides line up with TRBD2. The CDR3 is 22 residues long. The germline CDR1 and CDR2 sequences are MNHEY and SMNVEV (reference sequence). After removal of 4 bases from V and 0 bases from J, the junction contained 20 bases not matched to a gene. The CDR3 coding sequence is TGTGCCAGCAGTTCATACGGAAGAATAGCGGGAGGGCCAAGGGTCTCCTACAATGAGCAGTTCTTC. The encoded protein is CASSSYGRIAGGPRVSYNEQFF.

This clonotype was picked up many times. This chain connects TRBV12-3 or TRBV12-4 to TRBJ2-1, with TRBD1 matching 8 bases. The ends lost 6 bases at V and 8 bases at J; junction bases unmatched: 6. This CDR3 region has 13 residues. CDR3 DNA: TGTGCCAGCAGCTCTCTGACAGGGGATGAGCAGTTCTTC. This translates into CASSSLTGDEQFF.

The V and J genes are TRBV5-4 and TRBJ2-2; D could derive from TRBD1 or TRBD2 (5 bases each). Deletions cut 1 base from V and 4 bases from J, with 8 bases between. The CDR3 is 14 amino acids. Germline V gene lookup returns CDR1 SGHNT and CDR2 YYREEE (reference sequence). Here the CDR3 DNA reads TGTGCCAGCAGCTTGTGGGGGTTCACCGGGGAGCTGTTTTTT. Encoded protein: CASSLWGFTGELFF.

The chain combines TRBV5-1 with TRBJ2-3; D uncertain. V was trimmed by 0 bases and J by 4 bases, leaving 9 bases between them. Per germline, CDR1 SGHRS and CDR2 YFSETQ. The CDR3 has 14 residues. The CDR3 region is CASSLDSTPDTQYF. The CDR3 DNA sequence: TGCGCCAGCAGCTTGGACTCAACGCCAGATACGCAGTATTTT.

The CDR3 here is CASSQAQADQPQHF. The CDR3 DNA is TGCGCCAGCAGCCAAGCCCAGGCTGATCAGCCCCAGCATTTT. The rearrangement joins TRBV4-1 to TRBJ1-5; D not certain. CDR1 and CDR2 from the germline V gene are MGHRA and YSYEKL. The CDR3 contains 14 residues. The germline V and J ends were trimmed by 1 base and 5 bases, with 9 bases remaining between them.